By proportion, the clone carrying this TCR beta chain is large. Its target is not known. Germline V CDR1 and CDR2: SGHTA, FQGNSA. This CDR3 has 14 residues. Trimming removed 4 bases at V and 6 bases at J, with 15 bases between. Sorting of live CD3+CD8+TCRalphabeta+ cells by PD-1 and/or TIGIT gave four subsets. This sample is part of a study of circulating CD8 cells and anti-PD-1 response in melanoma. On the study more broadly: Complete or partial response defined responders; stable or progressive disease, non-responders.

Each library started from approximately 15 ng of total RNA using the QIAseq Immune Repertoire TCR panel. One entry per CDR3 protein, called by TCRdb with MiXCR from the reads. There are 500 to 800 distinct CDR3 sequences in the sample; 7.3% occur only once, and around 19% lies in the top ten. Regarding the study as a whole: Experiments were generally run without replicates. TIGIT repertoires were least diverse, DNEG repertoires most diverse. Subset repertoires were largely private at M1, with under 7.5% shared.

The gene calls are TRBV7-2 and TRBJ1-1; D is ambiguous. The TCR was taken from a human donor with melanoma. The input for sequencing was CD8+ T cells from PBMCs, taken at baseline or after one month of anti-PD-1 therapy (not recorded which). As DNA, the CDR3 is TGTGCCAGCAGCTCAGACATAAGTTCGTCTGAAGCTTTCTTT. Protein: CASSSDISSSEAFF.